The 11 T cell receptor beta chains presented below share a single source sample, sequenced in a study of cytomegalovirus exposure and HLA in healthy donors. Here immunoSEQ multiplex PCR was the method, and the copy in TCRdb shows in-frame clones only, minus some. Of about 150,000 clones in the sample, about 86% are singletons; the top ten hold approximately 2%. The sequenced sample consisted of PBMCs. These receptor sequences come from a human donor in good health.

Written as DNA, the CDR3 is TGTGCCAGCAGCTCACGGACAGGATTAGATACGCAGTATTTT. Amino acids: CASSSRTGLDTQYF. The chain combines TRBV11-3 with TRBJ2-3; 7 bases fit TRBD1. The CDR3 covers 14 residues. With 4 bases clipped from V and 5 bases from J, the junction kept 6 bases outside the gene matches. Germline V lookup: CDR1 SGHNT, CDR2 YENEEA.

J is TRBJ1-2 and V is TRBV7-9, with 9 bases lining up with TRBD1. The CDR3 covers 16 residues. V lost 5 bases and J lost 4; bases outside the gene matches: 11. Germline values: CDR1 SEHNR, CDR2 FQNEAQ (reference sequence). The DNA of the CDR3 is TGTGCCAGCAGCACAGGGACAGGGATTGGTATCTATGGCTACACCTTC. This sequence encodes CASSTGTGIGIYGYTF.

The chain links TRBV9 to TRBJ2-1, with TRBD2 matching 7 bases. The CDR3 consists of 14 residues. CDR1 SGDLS and CDR2 YYNGEE come from the germline V gene. Germline trimming cut 3 bases from V and 2 bases from J; bases unmatched to any gene: 2. CDR3 sequence: CASSASGPYNEQFF. CDR3 sequence (DNA): TGTGCCAGCAGCGCTAGCGGTCCCTACAATGAGCAGTTCTTC.

The chain links TRBV2 to TRBJ1-5, with TRBD1 identical over 7 bases. From germline, CDR1 is SNHLY and CDR2 FYNNEI. The J segment lost 3 bases and the V segment lost 1 base, leaving 6 bases of the junction unmatched. The CDR3 is 16 amino acids. CDR3 in amino acids: CASSEGLTGINQPQHF. CDR3 in DNA: TGTGCCAGCAGTGAAGGGTTGACAGGGATCAATCAGCCCCAGCATTTT.

The V and J genes are TRBV11-2 and TRBJ1-2; D is uncertain. Germline CDR1 is SGHAT and CDR2 is FQNNGV. The V and J ends lost 1 base and 1 base respectively, with 7 bases between them. The CDR3 is made up of 14 amino acids. Here the CDR3 DNA reads TGTGCCAGCAGCTTAGGCCCGGGTAACTATGGCTACACCTTC. This sequence encodes CASSLGPGNYGYTF.

The chain uses TRBV11-2 and TRBJ1-4; 7 nucleotides match TRBD1. V dropped 2 bases and J dropped 7; count of bases not matched to a gene: 4. The length of the CDR3 is 14 residues. Per germline, CDR1 SGHAT and CDR2 FQNNGV. The CDR3 DNA sequence: TGTGCCAGCAGCTTATATCAGGGGGGTGAAAAACTGTTTTTT. It yields the protein CASSLYQGGEKLFF.

The CDR3 spells CASSPPSTGNYGYTF. The CDR3, as DNA: TGTGCCAGCAGCCCCCCGTCGACGGGGAACTATGGCTACACCTTC. The V gene is TRBV28, the J gene TRBJ1-2; D gene ambiguous. The V and J ends lost 6 bases and 2 bases respectively, with 16 bases between them. Germline V lookup: CDR1 MDHEN, CDR2 SYDVKM. The CDR3 has 15 amino acids.

The chain links TRBV9 to TRBJ2-5, with D perhaps TRBD1 (6 bases). The CDR3 contains 13 residues. Germline V lookup: CDR1 SGDLS, CDR2 YYNGEE. Trimming took 2 bases from V and 4 from J, leaving 9 bases between them. CDR3 DNA: TGTGCCAGCAGCGTCGGACAGTCAGAGACCCAGTACTTC. This gives the protein CASSVGQSETQYF.

CDR3 sequence: CASSPGSRDTEAFF. DNA for the CDR3: TGCGCCAGCAGCCCCGGGTCGCGGGACACTGAAGCTTTCTTT. This chain connects TRBV4-3 to TRBJ1-1; unclear D gene. The CDR3 runs to 14 residues. Germline V gene lookup returns CDR1 LGHNA and CDR2 YSLEER. The V end lost 4 bases, the J end lost 3 bases, and 12 bases lay between the germline ends.

The rearrangement uses TRBV27 and TRBJ2-1; TRBD2 matches 9 bases. Per the germline V gene, CDR1 is MNHEY and CDR2 is SMNVEV (reference sequence). The V segment lost 3 bases and the J segment 8 bases; nucleotides outside the gene matches: 8. This CDR3 has 15 amino acids. CDR3 region: CASSLGLAGRDEQFF. DNA of the CDR3: TGTGCCAGCAGTTTGGGGCTAGCGGGACGGGATGAGCAGTTCTTC.

The chain carries TRBV5-1 and TRBJ2-7; maybe TRBD2 (6 bases). The CDR3 contains 14 residues. The ends were cut back, 0 bases at V and 5 bases at J, with 12 bases in the middle. Germline CDR1 SGHRS, CDR2 YFSETQ. The CDR3 reads CASSLASGVDEQYF. Here the CDR3 DNA reads TGCGCCAGCAGCTTGGCCTCGGGAGTAGACGAGCAGTACTTC.